These 16 T cell receptor beta chains were all obtained from the same sample, sequenced in a study of blood T cells in healthy people across ages. A second 7 to 11 cycle PCR used barcoded and J-beta primers. TCRdb used MiXCR to reprocess the 5' RACE reads, holding one entry per CDR3 protein. This table holds hundreds of thousands of distinct CDR3 sequences, about 61% found once. The sequenced sample was blood. These receptor sequences come from a man aged 35-49 years in good health.

On this clonotype itself: Germline is not matched at one junction end, which may reflect a read error. The gene calls are TRBV6-5 and TRBJ1-2; tentatively, D is TRBD1 (5 bases). The CDR3 contains 13 residues. The V gene's germline CDR1 is MNHEY and CDR2 SVGAGI. The CDR3 protein is CAGSNRQGGGYTF. CDR3 nucleotides: TGTGCCGGCAGTAACCGGCAGGGCGGCGGCTACACCTTC.

The gene calls are TRBV11-2 and TRBJ2-5; 11 bases match TRBD1. The CDR3 contains 15 residues. CDR1 and CDR2 (germline): SGHAT, FQNNGV. The V gene end was trimmed by 5 bases and the J gene end by 5 bases; junction bases not matched to a gene: 7. The CDR3 reads CASSPGTGGWETQYF. The CDR3 DNA is TGTGCCAGCAGCCCTGGGACAGGGGGTTGGGAGACCCAGTACTTC.

The chain carries TRBV4-2 and TRBJ2-1; perhaps D is TRBD1 or TRBD2 (5 bases each). Trimming shortened V by 0 bases and J by 2 bases, and 20 bases separated the two germline ends. Germline loops: CDR1 LGHNA, CDR2 YNFKEQ. The length of the CDR3 is 19 residues. The DNA for the CDR3 is TGTGCCAGCAGCCAAGACGAGATAGGAGCGAGAGGGGCCTACAATGAGCAGTTCTTC. Translating it yields CASSQDEIGARGAYNEQFF.

The genes are TRBV7-8 and TRBJ2-7; either TRBD1 or TRBD2 may fit D (7 bases each). The end of the DNA fits TRBJ2-5 better, so the J call may be wrong. The CDR3 has 14 amino acids. CDR1 and CDR2 (germline): SGHVS, FQNEAQ. This chain's CDR3 is CASSFQGGLKTQYF. DNA of the CDR3: TGTGCCAGCAGCTTCCAGGGGGGGTTGAAGACCCAGTACTTC.

The chain couples TRBV4-1 to TRBJ2-6, with 9 bases that match TRBD1. The CDR3 is made up of 18 amino acids. Losses at the gene ends were 6 bases for V and 0 bases for J; bases not matched to a gene: 9. Germline V CDR1 and CDR2: MGHRA, YSYEKL. The CDR3 DNA sequence: TGCGCCAGCAGTCCCGGGACAGGGAGCTTCTCTGGGGCCAACGTCCTGACTTTC. It is translated as CASSPGTGSFSGANVLTF.

J is TRBJ1-2 and V is TRBV7-9; the D gene is possibly TRBD1 (6 bases). The V and J ends lost 6 bases and 4 bases respectively, with 15 bases between them. Germline values: CDR1 SEHNR, CDR2 FQNEAQ (reference sequence). The CDR3 has 14 amino acids. CDR3 DNA sequence: TGTGCCAGCAGAGACACAGGGTCACCCTATGGCTACACCTTC. It translates to CASRDTGSPYGYTF.

This clonotype was observed a handful of times. CDR3 in DNA: TGTGCCAGCAGCACGAGGGGGGCAGGGGGTTTATACGAGCAGTACTTC. Translation gives CASSTRGAGGLYEQYF. The chain joins TRBV27 to TRBJ2-5; tentatively, D is TRBD1 (7 bases). The J call is uncertain, as TRBJ2-7 better fits the DNA end. The germline V gene encodes CDR1 MNHEY and CDR2 SMNVEV (reference sequence). The CDR3 contains 16 residues.

The chain is built from TRBV4-3 and TRBJ1-2; 9 bases fit TRBD1. This CDR3 is 14 amino acids long. Trimming took 4 bases from V and 10 from J; bases not matched to a gene: 10. CDR1 LGHNA and CDR2 YSLEER come from the germline V gene. For the CDR3, the DNA is TGCGCCAGCAGCCGGCCCGGGACAGGGTACGACTACACCTTC. This sequence encodes CASSRPGTGYDYTF.

This chain connects TRBV15 to TRBJ2-1; TRBD1 agrees at 9 bases. Trimming at V came to 8 bases and at J to 5 bases, leaving 7 bases not matched to a gene. CDR1 is LNHNV and CDR2 is YYDKDF in the germline V gene (reference sequence). The CDR3 loop spans 14 amino acids. The CDR3 sequence: CATQGDRVNNEQFF. CDR3 bases: TGTGCCACCCAGGGGGACAGGGTAAACAATGAGCAGTTCTTC.

This clonotype was seen a few times. The rearrangement joins TRBV11-3 to TRBJ2-1; D ambiguous. The V end was cut by 0 bases, the J end by 9 bases, with 15 bases between. Germline CDR1 and CDR2: SGHNT and YENEEA. The CDR3 sequence is 15 residues long. The CDR3 bases are TGTGCCAGCAGCTTAGATAACGGTGGGCTCCGTGAGCAGTTCTTC. Its translation is CASSLDNGGLREQFF.

The chain couples TRBV12-2 to TRBJ1-5; the DNA was not used to check the table's D call, TRBD1. TRBV12-2 is deemed a pseudogene. There are 14 residues in the CDR3. The CDR3 bases are TGTGCAAGTCGCAAGCCCAGGGGAAATCAGCCCCAGCATTTT. Protein sequence: CASRKPRGNQPQHF.

This clonotype has only a few counts. This chain uses TRBV4-1 with TRBJ2-7, with D maybe TRBD2 (6 bases). This CDR3 spans 14 amino acids. Trimming shortened V by 1 base and J by 2 bases, and 9 bases separated the two germline ends. Germline loops: CDR1 MGHRA, CDR2 YSYEKL. CDR3 sequence: CASSQVPGAYEQYF. The CDR3 nucleotides are TGCGCCAGCAGCCAAGTTCCGGGGGCCTACGAGCAGTACTTC.

This clonotype has just one count. The CDR3 nucleotides read TGTGCCAGCTCACGCGAAGCGGGGGGTTGGAATGAGCAGTTCTTC. Its protein product is CASSREAGGWNEQFF. This chain connects TRBV18 to TRBJ2-1; TRBD2 aligns across 9 bases. V dropped 4 bases and J dropped 7; count of bases not matched to a gene: 8. Per germline, CDR1 KGHSH and CDR2 LQKENI. The CDR3 is 15 amino acids.

The V gene is TRBV9, the J gene TRBJ2-1; 13 bases fit TRBD2. The CDR3 sequence is 18 residues long. From germline, CDR1 is SGDLS and CDR2 YYNGEE. Unmatched junction bases numbered 5, after V lost 2 bases and J lost 0 bases. The CDR3 sequence is CASSVGLAGPPSYNEQFF. CDR3 in DNA: TGTGCCAGCAGCGTGGGACTAGCGGGGCCGCCCTCCTACAATGAGCAGTTCTTC.

This clonotype turned up a few times. The genes are TRBV6-5 and TRBJ2-3, with D unresolved. Germline V lookup: CDR1 MNHEY, CDR2 SVGAGI. V lost 0 bases and J lost 4, with 8 bases in between. CDR3 length: 14 amino acids. In DNA, the CDR3 is TGTGCCAGCAGTTACTCGTTGGCCTCAGATACGCAGTATTTT. It is translated as CASSYSLASDTQYF.

The chain carries TRBV29-1 and TRBJ1-1; D unclear. The CDR3 is 10 amino acids. Trimming shortened V by 7 bases and J by 11 bases, and 14 bases separated the two germline ends. Germline loops: CDR1 SQVTM, CDR2 ANQGSEA. The DNA for the CDR3 is TGCAGCGGCTACGAAACGGTCGCTTTCTTT. It encodes CSGYETVAFF.